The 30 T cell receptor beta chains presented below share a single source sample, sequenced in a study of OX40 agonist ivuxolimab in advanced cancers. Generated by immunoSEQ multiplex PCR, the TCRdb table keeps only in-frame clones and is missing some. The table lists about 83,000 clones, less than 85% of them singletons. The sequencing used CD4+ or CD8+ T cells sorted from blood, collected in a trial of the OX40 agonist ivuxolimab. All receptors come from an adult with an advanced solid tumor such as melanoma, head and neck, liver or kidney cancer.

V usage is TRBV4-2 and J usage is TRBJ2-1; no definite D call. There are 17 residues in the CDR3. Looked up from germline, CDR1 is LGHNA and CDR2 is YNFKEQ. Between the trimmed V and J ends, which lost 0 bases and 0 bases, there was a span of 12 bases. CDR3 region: CASSQEGAYSSYNEQFF. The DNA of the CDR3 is TGTGCCAGCAGCCAAGAAGGCGCGTACAGCTCCTACAATGAGCAGTTCTTC.

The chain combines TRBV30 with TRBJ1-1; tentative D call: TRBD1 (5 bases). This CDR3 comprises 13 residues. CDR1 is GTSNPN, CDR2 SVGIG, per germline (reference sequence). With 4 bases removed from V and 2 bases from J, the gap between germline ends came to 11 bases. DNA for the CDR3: TGTGCCTGGACGAGGGGTAGAAACACTGAAGCTTTCTTT. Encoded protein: CAWTRGRNTEAFF.

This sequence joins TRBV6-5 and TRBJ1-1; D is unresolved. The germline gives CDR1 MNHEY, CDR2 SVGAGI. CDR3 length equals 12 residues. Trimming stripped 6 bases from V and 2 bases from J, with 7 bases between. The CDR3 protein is CASSPRNTEAFF. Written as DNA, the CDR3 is TGTGCCAGCAGCCCCCGCAACACTGAAGCTTTCTTT.

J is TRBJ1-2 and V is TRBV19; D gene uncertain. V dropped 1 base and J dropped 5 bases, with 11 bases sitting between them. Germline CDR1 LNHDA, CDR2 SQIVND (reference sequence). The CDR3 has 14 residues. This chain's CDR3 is CASSIAPRKYGYTF. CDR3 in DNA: TGTGCCAGTAGTATAGCCCCCAGGAAGTATGGCTACACCTTC.

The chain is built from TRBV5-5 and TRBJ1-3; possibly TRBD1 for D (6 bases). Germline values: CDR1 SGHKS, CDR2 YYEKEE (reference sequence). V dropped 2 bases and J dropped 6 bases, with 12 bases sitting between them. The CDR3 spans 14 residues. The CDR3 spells CASSLRGRENTIYF. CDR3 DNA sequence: TGTGCCAGCAGCTTACGGGGGCGAGAAAACACCATATATTTT.

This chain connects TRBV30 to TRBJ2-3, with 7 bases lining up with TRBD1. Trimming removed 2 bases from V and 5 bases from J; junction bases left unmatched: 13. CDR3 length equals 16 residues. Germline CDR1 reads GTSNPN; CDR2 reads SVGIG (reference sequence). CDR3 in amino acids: CAWSPKQGQGGDTQYF. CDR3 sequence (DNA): TGTGCCTGGAGTCCTAAACAGGGGCAAGGGGGAGATACGCAGTATTTT.

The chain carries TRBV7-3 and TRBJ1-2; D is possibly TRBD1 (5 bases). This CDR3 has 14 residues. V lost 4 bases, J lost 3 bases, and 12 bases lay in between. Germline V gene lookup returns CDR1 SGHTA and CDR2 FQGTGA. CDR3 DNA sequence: TGTGCCAGCAGCTCCCCTGGGGCAGACTATGGCTACACCTTC. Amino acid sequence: CASSSPGADYGYTF.

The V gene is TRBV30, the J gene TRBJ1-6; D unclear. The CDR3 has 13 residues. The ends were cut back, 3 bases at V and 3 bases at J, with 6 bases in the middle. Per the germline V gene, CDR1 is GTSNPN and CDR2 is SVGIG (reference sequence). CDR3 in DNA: TGTGCCTGGAGCGTGGACTATAATTCACCCCTCCACTTT. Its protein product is CAWSVDYNSPLHF.

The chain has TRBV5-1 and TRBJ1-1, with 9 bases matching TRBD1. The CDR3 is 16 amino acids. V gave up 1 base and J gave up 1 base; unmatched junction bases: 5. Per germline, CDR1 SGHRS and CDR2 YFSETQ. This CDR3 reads CASSLRTGVENTEAFF. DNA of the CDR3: TGCGCCAGCAGCTTGAGGACAGGGGTGGAGAACACTGAAGCTTTCTTT. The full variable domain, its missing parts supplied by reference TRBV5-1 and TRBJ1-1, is KAGVTQTPRYLIKTRGQQVTLSCSPISGHRSVSWYQQTPGQGLQFLFEYFSETQRNKGNFPGRFSGRQFSNSRSEMNVSTLELGDSALYLCASSLRTGVENTEAFFGQGTRLTVV.

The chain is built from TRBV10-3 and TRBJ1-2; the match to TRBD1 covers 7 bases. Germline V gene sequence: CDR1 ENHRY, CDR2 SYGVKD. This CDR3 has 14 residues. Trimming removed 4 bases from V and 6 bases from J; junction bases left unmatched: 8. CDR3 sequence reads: CAISGTQGNDGYTF. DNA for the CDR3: TGTGCCATCAGTGGGACACAGGGGAATGATGGCTACACCTTC.

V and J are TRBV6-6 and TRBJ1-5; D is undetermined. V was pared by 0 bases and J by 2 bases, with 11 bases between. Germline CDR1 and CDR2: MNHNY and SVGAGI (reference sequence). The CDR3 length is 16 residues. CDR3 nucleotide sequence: TGTGCCAGCAGTTACTCGTCAGGTGATGGCAATCAGCCCCAGCATTTT. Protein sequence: CASSYSSGDGNQPQHF.

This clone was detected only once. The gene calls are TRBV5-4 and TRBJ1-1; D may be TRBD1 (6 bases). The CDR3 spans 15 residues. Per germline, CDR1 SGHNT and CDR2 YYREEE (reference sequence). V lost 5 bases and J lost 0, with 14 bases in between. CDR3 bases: TGTGCCAGCAGGCCCCCCGGGGGCATGAACACTGAAGCTTTCTTT. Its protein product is CASRPPGGMNTEAFF.

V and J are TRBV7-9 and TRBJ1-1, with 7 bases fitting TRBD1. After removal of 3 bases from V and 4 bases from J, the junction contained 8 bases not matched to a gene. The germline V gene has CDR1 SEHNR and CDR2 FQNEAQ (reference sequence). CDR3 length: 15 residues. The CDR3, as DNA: TGTGCCAGCAGCTTCATCCCGAGGGGGCCCACTGAAGCTTTCTTT. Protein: CASSFIPRGPTEAFF.

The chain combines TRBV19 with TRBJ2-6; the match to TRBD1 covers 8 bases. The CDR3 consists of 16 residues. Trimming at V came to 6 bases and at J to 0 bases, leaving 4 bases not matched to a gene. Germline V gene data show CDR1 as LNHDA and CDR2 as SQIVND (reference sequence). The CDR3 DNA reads TGTGCCAGTAGGGGACAGGTTGGCTCTGGGGCCAACGTCCTGACTTTC. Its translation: CASRGQVGSGANVLTF.

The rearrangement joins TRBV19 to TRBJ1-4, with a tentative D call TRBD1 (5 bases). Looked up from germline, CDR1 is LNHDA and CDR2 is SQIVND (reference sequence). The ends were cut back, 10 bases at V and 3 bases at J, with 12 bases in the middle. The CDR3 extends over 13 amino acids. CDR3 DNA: TGTGCCACCCAAGGGGCACCTAATGAAAAACTGTTTTTT. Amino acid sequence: CATQGAPNEKLFF.

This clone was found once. CDR3 region: CASTRGFGQETQYF. DNA of the CDR3: TGTGCCAGCACCAGGGGGTTTGGGCAAGAGACCCAGTACTTC. V usage is TRBV7-2 and J usage is TRBJ2-5; 7 positions match TRBD1. Trimming at V came to 7 bases and at J to 2 bases, leaving 7 bases not matched to a gene. The CDR3 length is 14 residues. Germline CDR1 reads SGHTA; CDR2 reads FQGNSA.

The CDR3 DNA sequence: TGTGCCAGCAGCCCTGGCCCAAACACCATATATTTT. This codes for CASSPGPNTIYF. The chain links TRBV6-5 to TRBJ1-3; D gene unclear. The CDR3 loop spans 12 amino acids. Germline V gene lookup returns CDR1 MNHEY and CDR2 SVGAGI. V lost 6 bases to trimming and J lost 6 bases, with 9 bases between them.

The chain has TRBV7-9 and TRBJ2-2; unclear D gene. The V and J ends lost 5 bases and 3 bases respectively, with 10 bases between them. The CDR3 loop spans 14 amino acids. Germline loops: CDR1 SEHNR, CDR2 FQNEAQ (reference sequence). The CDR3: CASSETAYTGELFF. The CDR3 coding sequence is TGTGCCAGCAGCGAGACGGCTTACACCGGGGAGCTGTTTTTT.

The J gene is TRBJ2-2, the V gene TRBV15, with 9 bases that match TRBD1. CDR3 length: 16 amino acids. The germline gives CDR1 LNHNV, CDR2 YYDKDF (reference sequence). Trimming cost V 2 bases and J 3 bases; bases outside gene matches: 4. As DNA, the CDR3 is TGTGCCACCAGCAGACCCGGACAGGGGTACACCGGGGAGCTGTTTTTT. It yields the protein CATSRPGQGYTGELFF. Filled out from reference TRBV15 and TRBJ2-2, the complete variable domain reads DAMVIQNPRYQVTQFGKPVTLSCSQTLNHNVMYWYQQKSSQAPKLLFHYYDKDFNNEADTPDNFQSRRPNTSFCFLDIRSPGLGDTAMYLCATSRPGQGYTGELFFGEGSRLTVL.

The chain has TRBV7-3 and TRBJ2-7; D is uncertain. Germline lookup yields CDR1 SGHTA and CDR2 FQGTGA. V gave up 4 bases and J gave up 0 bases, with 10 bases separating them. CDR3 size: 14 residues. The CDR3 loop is CASSYDGSSYEQYF. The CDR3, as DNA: TGTGCCAGCAGCTACGACGGCAGCTCCTACGAGCAGTACTTC.

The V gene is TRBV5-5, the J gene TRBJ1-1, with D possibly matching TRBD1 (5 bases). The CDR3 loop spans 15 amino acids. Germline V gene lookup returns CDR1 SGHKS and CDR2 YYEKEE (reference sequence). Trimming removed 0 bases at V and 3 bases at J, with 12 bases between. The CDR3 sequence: CASSLVVLGDTEAFF. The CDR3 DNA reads TGTGCCAGCAGCTTGGTTGTCCTAGGGGACACTGAAGCTTTCTTT.

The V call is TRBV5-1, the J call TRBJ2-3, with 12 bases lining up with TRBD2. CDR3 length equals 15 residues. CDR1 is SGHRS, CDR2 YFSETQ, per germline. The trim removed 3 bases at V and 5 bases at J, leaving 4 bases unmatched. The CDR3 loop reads CASSSGLAGIDTQYF. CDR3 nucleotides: TGCGCCAGCAGCTCCGGACTAGCGGGAATAGATACGCAGTATTTT.

CDR3 DNA: TGCAGCGTGCTGAACAGGGACTATGGCTACACCTTC. Amino acids: CSVLNRDYGYTF. This chain joins TRBV29-1 and TRBJ1-2; D is possibly TRBD1 (6 bases). Germline V gene sequence: CDR1 SQVTM, CDR2 ANQGSEA. The CDR3 sequence is 12 residues long. Trimming took 6 bases from V and 3 from J, leaving 11 bases between them.

The chain's CDR3 is CASSGIRAADTQYF. The CDR3 region has the DNA TGTGCCAGCAGTGGGATTAGGGCTGCAGATACGCAGTATTTT. This sequence joins TRBV2 and TRBJ2-3; D call uncertain. The CDR3 has 14 amino acids. The V end lost 4 bases, the J end lost 4 bases, and 12 bases lay between the germline ends. Germline loops: CDR1 SNHLY, CDR2 FYNNEI.

CDR3 loop: CASSVRQFAYEQYF. CDR3 DNA: TGTGCCAGCAGTGTCCGGCAGTTCGCCTACGAGCAGTACTTC. This chain connects TRBV27 to TRBJ2-7; D call uncertain. This CDR3 spans 14 amino acids. Looked up from germline, CDR1 is MNHEY and CDR2 is SMNVEV (reference sequence). V gave up 5 bases and J gave up 2 bases, with 13 bases separating them.

The CDR3 DNA reads as TGTGCCAGCACCCAGGGGTACCAAGAGACCCAGTACTTC. This translates into CASTQGYQETQYF. The rearrangement links TRBV14 to TRBJ2-5, with a possible D match to TRBD1 (6 bases). CDR1 SGHDN and CDR2 FVKESK come from the germline V gene. With 7 bases removed from V and 0 bases from J, the gap between germline ends came to 9 bases. The length of the CDR3 is 13 residues.

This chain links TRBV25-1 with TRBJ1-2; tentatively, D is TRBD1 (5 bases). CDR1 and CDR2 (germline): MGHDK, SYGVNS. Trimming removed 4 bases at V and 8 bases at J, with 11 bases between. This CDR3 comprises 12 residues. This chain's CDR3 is CASSGQGEGYTF. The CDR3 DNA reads TGTGCCAGCAGTGGGCAGGGCGAGGGCTACACCTTC.

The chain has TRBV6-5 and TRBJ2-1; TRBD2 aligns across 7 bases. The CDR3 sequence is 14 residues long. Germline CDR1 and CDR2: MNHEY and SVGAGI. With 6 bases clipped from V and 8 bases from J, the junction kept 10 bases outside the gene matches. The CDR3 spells CASRVWRESDEQFF. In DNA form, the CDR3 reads TGTGCCAGCAGGGTGTGGCGGGAGAGTGATGAGCAGTTCTTC.

As DNA, the CDR3 is TGTGCCAGCGTTCCACTAGCGGGGGGGAAGTTCGGCAATGAGCAGTTCTTC. Translation: CASVPLAGGKFGNEQFF. The J gene is TRBJ2-1, the V gene TRBV7-9; 13 nucleotides align to TRBD2. The V gene end was trimmed by 8 bases and the J gene end by 6 bases; junction bases not matched to a gene: 13. The length of the CDR3 is 17 residues. CDR1 is SEHNR and CDR2 is FQNEAQ in the germline V gene (reference sequence). The full variable domain, rest sourced from reference TRBV7-9 and TRBJ2-1, is DTGVSQNPRHKITKRGQNVTFRCDPISEHNRLYWYRQTLGQGPEFLTYFQNEAQLEKSRLLSDRFSAERPKGSFSTLEIQRTEQGDSAMYLCASVPLAGGKFGNEQFFGPGTRLTVL.

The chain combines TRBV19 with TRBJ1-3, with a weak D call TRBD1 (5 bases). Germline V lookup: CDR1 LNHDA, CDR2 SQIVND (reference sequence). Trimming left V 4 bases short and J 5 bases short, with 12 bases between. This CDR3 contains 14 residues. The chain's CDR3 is CASSTDSRRNTIYF. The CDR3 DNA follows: TGTGCCAGTAGTACCGACAGTAGGAGAAACACCATATATTTT.